This T cell receptor beta chain was sequenced during a study of blood T cell repertoires in COVID-19. Cohorts were assigned according to the clinical history that participants reported. Deletions cut 4 bases from V and 3 bases from J, with 12 bases between. CDR1 GTSNPN and CDR2 SVGIG come from the germline V gene (reference sequence). The length of the CDR3 is 13 residues. Profiled with immunoSEQ multiplex PCR; TCRdb holds only in-frame clones, not every one. This table holds a few hundred thousand clones, nearly 90% found once. Sample: PBMCs or T cells enriched from blood (not recorded which). The rearrangement links TRBV30 to TRBJ1-2; a weak D match, TRBD1 (6 bases). This receptor was obtained from a woman in her twenties or thirties who had recovered from COVID-19. Written as DNA, the CDR3 is TGTGCCTGGACCCACAGGGTTGACTATGGCTACACCTTC. Translated: CAWTHRVDYGYTF.